The TCR beta chain under discussion was sequenced for a study of cytomegalovirus exposure and HLA in healthy donors. Overall study findings and caveats: Testing in vitro showed a few CMV-associated chains specific for CMV antigens. Differences between HLA loci emerged in a later analysis of TCR association rates, with DRB1 most and HLA-C fewest. Published work reported that the classifier diagnosed cytomegalovirus status with high specificity and sensitivity.

Germline lookup yields CDR1 SQVTM and CDR2 ANQGSEA. There are 15 residues in the CDR3. The V gene lost 1 base and the J gene lost 5 bases, with 16 bases spanning the gap. Details on this clone: Its antigen remains unidentified.

Primers for the PCR totalled 60 Vbeta and 13 Jbeta. Assay: immunoSEQ multiplex PCR; the TCRdb copy retains only in-frame clones and omits some. The sample has 300,000 or so clones; about four fifths are singletons. The specimen sequenced was PBMCs. This receptor was identified in a woman aged 40 to 50 in good health and CMV-seropositive. This chain connects TRBV29-1 to TRBJ2-3; possibly TRBD2 for D (6 bases). In DNA, the CDR3 is TGCAGCGTTGAAGGGGGGGACCAACCGCTAGATACGCAGTATTTT. This translates into CSVEGGDQPLDTQYF.